This TCR beta chain emerged from a study of T cell changes during pregnancy in multiple sclerosis. Generated by immunoSEQ multiplex PCR, the TCRdb table keeps only in-frame clones and is missing some. The data contain under 30,000 clones, around 88% of them singletons. In germline, CDR1 is SGHDT, CDR2 YYEEEE. There are 17 residues in the CDR3. J gave up 2 bases and V 0 bases, and 9 bases lay outside the gene matches. The chain links TRBV5-6 to TRBJ2-5; TRBD2 agrees at 8 bases. Source: CD4+ T cells from peripheral blood mononuclear cells, taken in the first trimester of pregnancy. This TCR came from a female donor in good health, enrolled as a control in a pregnancy study. For the CDR3, the DNA is TGTGCCAGCAGCTTGGGGCGGCGGGGGGCCTTGCAAGAGACCCAGTACTTC. Translating gives CASSLGRRGALQETQYF. Combining the CDR3 with reference TRBV5-6 and TRBJ2-5 gives the whole variable domain DAGVTQSPTHLIKTRGQQVTLRCSPKSGHDTVSWYQQALGQGPQFIFQYYEEEERQRGNFPDRFSGHQFPNYSSELNVNALLLGDSALYLCASSLGRRGALQETQYFGPGTRLLVL.